These 16 T cell receptor beta chains were sequenced from one sample in a study of CD8+ T cells in alopecia areata. Sequencing templates came from extracted RNA that was reverse transcribed into cDNA. Profiling relied on immunoSEQ multiplex PCR, and the TCRdb table lists in-frame clones only, not all of them. Altogether some 200,000 clones are present, roughly 60% being singletons, with the ten largest covering roughly 5.8%. The treatment denotes: oral pan-JAK inhibitor, 5-10 mg twice daily. Sequenced here: CD4+ T cells sorted from blood, sampled at week 24, from a patient treated with tofacitinib. The receptors stem from a human donor with alopecia areata.

This clone was seen a handful of times. The chain joins TRBV30 to TRBJ2-7; 9 bases line up with TRBD1. This CDR3 spans 14 amino acids. J gave up 9 bases and V 3 bases, and 12 bases lay outside the gene matches. The V gene's germline CDR1 is GTSNPN and CDR2 SVGIG (reference sequence). The CDR3 region is CAWSAPDRGIRQYF. The CDR3 nucleotides read TGTGCCTGGAGCGCCCCAGACAGGGGGATAAGGCAGTACTTC.

This clone has just a few counts. The chain recombines TRBV30 with TRBJ1-1, with no clear D. V lost 4 bases and J lost 4, with 10 bases in between. This CDR3 spans 12 amino acids. The germline V gene has CDR1 GTSNPN and CDR2 SVGIG (reference sequence). Here the CDR3 reads CAWIREGTEAFF. CDR3 DNA: TGTGCCTGGATTCGCGAAGGCACTGAAGCTTTCTTT.

The chain links TRBV7-3 to TRBJ2-3; 9 nucleotides match TRBD1. This CDR3 is 15 amino acids long. CDR1 and CDR2 from the germline V gene are SGHTA and FQGTGA. Germline trimming cut 5 bases from V and 0 bases from J; bases unmatched to any gene: 3. CDR3 protein: CASSEGQGSTDTQYF. The DNA of the CDR3 is TGTGCCAGCAGCGAGGGACAGGGCAGCACAGATACGCAGTATTTT.

This sequence joins TRBV7-9 and TRBJ2-5; D gene unclear. This CDR3 has 13 amino acids. The germline V gene encodes CDR1 SEHNR and CDR2 FQNEAQ (reference sequence). V shed 2 bases and J shed 4 bases, with 8 bases lying between them. In nucleotides, the CDR3 is TGTGCCAGCAGCTTACGGCAGCTAGAGACCCAGTACTTC. Its translation: CASSLRQLETQYF.

The sample holds a few counts of this clone. The chain employs TRBV29-1 and TRBJ2-3; D is unresolved. This CDR3 is built from 13 residues. The germline gives CDR1 SQVTM, CDR2 ANQGSEA. V was cut by 4 bases and J by 4 bases, with 12 bases left in between. In DNA, the CDR3 is TGCAGCGTTGCCCAGTCACAGTCAGATACGCAGTATTTT. This gives the protein CSVAQSQSDTQYF.

The rearrangement uses TRBV10-3 and TRBJ2-7, with 8 bases lining up with TRBD1. Germline trimming cut 6 bases from V and 4 bases from J; bases unmatched to any gene: 8. CDR3 length equals 14 residues. The germline V gene encodes CDR1 ENHRY and CDR2 SYGVKD. Written as DNA, the CDR3 is TGTGCCATCAGGGTGGGGACAGGAGGGTACGAGCAGTACTTC. It codes for CAIRVGTGGYEQYF.

The rearrangement uses TRBV14 and TRBJ2-1, with 11 bases lining up with TRBD2. The CDR3 covers 15 residues. From germline, CDR1 is SGHDN and CDR2 FVKESK. The V segment lost 4 bases and the J segment 3 bases; nucleotides outside the gene matches: 2. CDR3 in amino acids: CASSLGTSGYNEQFF. The CDR3 DNA reads as TGTGCCAGCAGCCTCGGGACTAGCGGCTACAATGAGCAGTTCTTC.

This clone was recorded a few times. The chain couples TRBV4-3 to TRBJ2-7; TRBD2 matches 7 bases. CDR3 size: 14 residues. With V trimmed by 4 bases and J by 2 bases, 5 bases remained unmatched. Germline values: CDR1 LGHNA, CDR2 YSLEER. The chain's CDR3 is CASSRERGPYEQYF. The CDR3 DNA reads TGCGCCAGCAGCCGAGAGCGGGGCCCCTACGAGCAGTACTTC.

This clone was seen a few times. The V and J genes are TRBV4-3 and TRBJ2-7, with TRBD2 matching 10 bases. V shed 0 bases and J 6 bases; nucleotides not matched to a gene: 11. The V gene's germline CDR1 is LGHNA and CDR2 YSLEER. This CDR3 is built from 17 residues. CDR3 in DNA: TGCGCCAGCAGCCAAGAACCTAGCGGGAGCTCATTAAGCGAGCAGTACTTC. Translated: CASSQEPSGSSLSEQYF.

This clone was detected only a few times. The rearrangement uses TRBV5-4 and TRBJ1-4, with D hard to call. Trimming shortened V by 0 bases and J by 7 bases, and 10 bases separated the two germline ends. Germline-derived CDR1 and CDR2 are SGHNT and YYREEE (reference sequence). The CDR3 contains 14 residues. The CDR3 region is CASSLDRFGEKLFF. CDR3 bases: TGTGCCAGCAGCTTGGACCGGTTCGGTGAAAAACTGTTTTTT.

The CDR3 region has the DNA TGTGCCAGCAGCCCAGGGACTAGCAGAAGCACAGATACGCAGTATTTT. Translated: CASSPGTSRSTDTQYF. The V call is TRBV7-2, the J call TRBJ2-3, with 9 bases fitting TRBD2. Germline V gene lookup returns CDR1 SGHTA and CDR2 FQGNSA. V shed 5 bases and J 0 bases; nucleotides not matched to a gene: 6. This CDR3 is built from 16 residues.

V and J are TRBV5-1 and TRBJ2-3, with 8 bases identical to TRBD1. The germline V gene has CDR1 SGHRS and CDR2 YFSETQ. The CDR3 has 15 residues. Trimming took 0 bases from V and 4 from J; bases not matched to a gene: 4. Written as DNA, the CDR3 is TGCGCCAGCAGCTTGGCCTGGACAGGGTCAGATACGCAGTATTTT. It codes for CASSLAWTGSDTQYF.

This CDR3 is CATSSDRRPKYF. The CDR3, as DNA: TGTGCCACCAGCAGCGACAGGCGCCCGAAGTACTTC. The chain employs TRBV15 and TRBJ2-7, with D tentatively TRBD1 (6 bases). The germline V gene has CDR1 LNHNV and CDR2 YYDKDF (reference sequence). V was cut by 3 bases and J by 11 bases, with 14 bases left in between. The CDR3 contains 12 residues.

This clone was seen a single time. The rearrangement joins TRBV27 to TRBJ2-6; tentative D call: TRBD1 (5 bases). V lost 6 bases and J 1 base, leaving 10 bases between the germline ends. CDR1 is MNHEY, CDR2 SMNVEV, per germline (reference sequence). The CDR3 is 15 amino acids. This chain's CDR3 is CASRLSGSGANVLTF. The CDR3 DNA sequence: TGTGCCAGCAGACTCTCAGGGTCTGGGGCCAACGTCCTGACTTTC.

The chain is built from TRBV7-9 and TRBJ1-2; D is unclear. Germline CDR1 SEHNR, CDR2 FQNEAQ (reference sequence). This CDR3 has 14 residues. V was shortened by 2 bases and J by 4 bases, with 11 bases between the two germline ends. CDR3 residues: CASSLHGSGYGYTF. CDR3 nucleotide sequence: TGTGCCAGCAGCTTACATGGTTCGGGCTATGGCTACACCTTC. Full variable domain (missing parts from reference TRBV7-9 and TRBJ1-2): DTGVSQNPRHKITKRGQNVTFRCDPISEHNRLYWYRQTLGQGPEFLTYFQNEAQLEKSRLLSDRFSAERPKGSFSTLEIQRTEQGDSAMYLCASSLHGSGYGYTFGSGTRLTVV.

This clone was seen only once. In DNA, the CDR3 is TGTGCCAGCAGCTATTGGACTAGCGTGGAGACCCAGTACTTC. Amino acids: CASSYWTSVETQYF. This sequence joins TRBV9 and TRBJ2-5; 9 bases are a match to TRBD2. Trimming removed 4 bases from V and 5 bases from J; junction bases left unmatched: 6. Looked up from germline, CDR1 is SGDLS and CDR2 is YYNGEE. The CDR3 is 14 amino acids.